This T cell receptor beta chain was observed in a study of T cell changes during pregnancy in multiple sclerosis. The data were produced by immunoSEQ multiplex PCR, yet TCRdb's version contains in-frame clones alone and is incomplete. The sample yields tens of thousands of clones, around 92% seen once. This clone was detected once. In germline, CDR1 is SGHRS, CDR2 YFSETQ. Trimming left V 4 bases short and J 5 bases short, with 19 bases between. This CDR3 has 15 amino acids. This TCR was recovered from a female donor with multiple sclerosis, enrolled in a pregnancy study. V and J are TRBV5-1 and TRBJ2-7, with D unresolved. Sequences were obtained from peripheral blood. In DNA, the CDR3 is TGCGCCAGCAGCCCGAGACCCGCGCCCCCAGACGAGCAGTACTTC. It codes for CASSPRPAPPDEQYF.